This T cell receptor beta chain appears in the sequencing data of a study of blood T cell repertoires in COVID-19. Seattle patient enrollment occurred during active infection, with longitudinal follow-up thereafter. The repertoire was sequenced with immunoSEQ multiplex PCR; TCRdb's copy has only in-frame clones and lacks some. The table records hundreds of thousands of clones, 88% of them present only once. V was trimmed by 3 bases and J by 10 bases, leaving 16 bases between them. In germline, CDR1 is LGHDT, CDR2 YNNKEL (reference sequence). This CDR3 contains 15 residues. The TCR originated in a woman aged 70-85 years with COVID-19, enrolled during active disease. The V call is TRBV3-1 (or the pseudogene TRBV3-2), the J call TRBJ1-6; perhaps TRBD1 as D (6 bases). Sequencing used peripheral blood. The CDR3 DNA reads as TGTGCCAGCAGCCAGCATCGGGGGGCCGGCTCACCCCTCCACTTT. Translation gives CASSQHRGAGSPLHF.